The T cell receptor beta chain described here comes from a study of blood T cell repertoires in COVID-19. Study as a whole: COVID-19 samples from acute and convalescent phases originated in the United States, Italy and Spain. PBMCs, B-cell-depleted T cells, or T cells provided the cDNA or gDNA that made up the material.

The protocol was immunoSEQ multiplex PCR, while the TCRdb copy is restricted to in-frame clones and leaves out a portion. The table lists about 220,000 clones, 65% to 85% of them singletons. Germline-derived CDR1 and CDR2 are MDHEN and SYDVKM. With 6 bases clipped from V and 6 bases from J, the junction kept 7 bases outside the gene matches. The CDR3 loop spans 13 amino acids. The origin of this receptor is a human donor in a cohort sampled during active COVID-19. The sequencing input was peripheral blood. The V gene is TRBV28, the J gene TRBJ1-1, with 7 bases fitting TRBD1. CDR3 nucleotides: TGTGCCAGCAGGCTACAGGGGAGGTCTGAAGCTTTCTTT. This gives the protein CASRLQGRSEAFF.